This T cell receptor beta chain appears in the sequencing data of a study of T cells after posttransplantation cyclophosphamide. Study results and caveats: Skin or GI-infiltrating T cells shared few TRB sequences with blood. Recipient CMV seropositivity and CMV reactivation strongly tracked TRB clonality. Later post-transplant blood repertoires were often dominated by donor CD8+ memory clones.

Method: immunoSEQ multiplex PCR; TCRdb's copy keeps in-frame clones and lacks some. Found here are approximately 40,000 clones, about three quarters of them singletons; the top ten hold roughly 8.1%. Cyclophosphamide on days +3 and +4 followed busulfan-fludarabine conditioning and a marrow graft. V was clipped by 3 bases and J by 0 bases, with 13 bases between them. The CDR3 contains 16 residues. Looked up from germline, CDR1 is SGHDT and CDR2 is YYEEEE. On this clone itself: Its antigen remains unidentified.

Sequenced material: CD4+ T cells sorted from blood, taken 1,900 to 2,000 days after a stem cell transplant with posttransplant cyclophosphamide. The gene calls are TRBV5-6 and TRBJ2-4; D may be TRBD2 (6 bases). The sequence came from a female patient in her 40s who received an allogeneic stem cell transplant from a related donor, was CMV-positive, and had no GVHD. Some T cells may be provided by the graft donor. In DNA form, the CDR3 reads TGTGCCAGCAGCTCCGGGGAGGAGGGAGCCAAAAACATTCAGTACTTC. Residues: CASSSGEEGAKNIQYF.